This T cell receptor (beta chain) was sequenced for a study of beta chain features in type 1 diabetes. As regards this clone: Its specificity is unknown.

Study observations and caveats: People with Type 1 diabetes carried modestly yet significantly shorter TCRB CDR3s in all four CD4+ subsets.

In germline, CDR1 is SGHRS, CDR2 YFSETQ. The CDR3 totals 15 residues. V gave up 4 bases and J gave up 7 bases; unmatched junction bases: 10. Sequencing targeted expressed TCRB transcripts, as all isolated RNA had been reverse transcribed. TCRdb's table, derived via immunoSEQ multiplex PCR, lists solely in-frame clones and lacks some. Among 150,000 to 180,000 clones, 10% were seen once, and the ten largest hold 0.45% to 0.5%. This sequence originates from a man aged 25 to 40 with type 1 diabetes. The sample comprised central memory CD4+ T cells from blood. This rearrangement joins TRBV5-1 to TRBJ2-1, with 8 bases that match TRBD2. For the CDR3, the DNA is TGCGCCAGCAGCGGGGGTGGAGCGGGAGAAAATGAGCAGTTCTTC. Translation gives CASSGGGAGENEQFF.